Listed below are T cell receptor beta chains from one sample, sequenced in a study of tumor and adjacent non-tumor tissue in lung cancer. TCRdb itself ran the multiplex PCR reads through MiXCR, one entry per CDR3 protein. The table shows about 75,000 distinct CDR3 sequences, with 77% occurring only once. The sample consisted of lung tumor tissue. The receptors here all came from a woman between 45 and 65 years old with non-small cell lung cancer. CDR3s include the opening cysteine and the closing phenylalanine or tryptophan. D genes are given only for firm matches. The size entry is marked missing in some rows and otherwise reads once, few, many or a size class.

V,size,D,J,DNA,CDR3
TRBV10-3,-,-,TRBJ1-2,TGTGCCATCGGTGACCGGGCGGGCGGGACATGGGGTGATGGCTACACCTTC,CAIGDRAGGTWGDGYTF
TRBV28,-,-,TRBJ2-1,TGTGCCAGCAGTTTAGGTCTAGTGGGAGTAGGTGAGCAGTTCTTC,CASSLGLVGVGEQFF
TRBV10-2,-,-,TRBJ2-7,TGCGTCAGCATTACTACCCACAGGGAGCAGTACTTC,CVSITTHREQYF
TRBV29-1,-,-,TRBJ2-6,TGCAGCGTTGAAGATCCGGGCAGGGCCTCTGGGGCCAACGTCCTGACTTTC,CSVEDPGRASGANVLTF
TRBV4-1,-,TRBD1,TRBJ2-2,TGCGCCAGCAGCCAAGGGACAGGGGGAGATACCAGGGAGCTGTTTTTT,CASSQGTGGDTRELFF
TRBV6-5,-,TRBD2,TRBJ2-7,TGTGTCAGCAAAACTAGCGGGAGTGTCACCTACGGGCAGTACTTC,CVSKTSGSVTYGQYF
TRBV6-1,many,-,TRBJ1-2,TGTGCCAGCAGTGGGGTACGGGGACTCTATGGCTACACCTTC,CASSGVRGLYGYTF
TRBV4-1,once,-,TRBJ2-5,TGCGCCAGCAGCCAAGTGCAGGGCCCACAAGATGCTCAGTACTTC,CASSQVQGPQDAQYF
TRBV10-2,many,TRBD2,TRBJ2-1,TGCGCCAGCAGCAAGGGACTAGTAGGACGGAATGAGCAGTTCTTC,CASSKGLVGRNEQFF
TRBV20-1,many,TRBD1,TRBJ2-3,TGCAGTGCTAGTGGGGACAGGGTTGTGGCAGATACGCAGTATTTT,CSASGDRVVADTQYF
TRBV4-1,-,-,TRBJ2-1,TGCGCCTGTAGCCAGAAGGGGAATTCTGAACAGTTCTTC,CACSQKGNSEQFF
TRBV6-1,-,TRBD2,TRBJ2-7,TGTGCCGGCAGTGAGGGACTAGCGGGATCCTACGAGCAGTACTTC,CAGSEGLAGSYEQYF
TRBV4-2,-,-,TRBJ1-2,TGTGCCAGCAGCCATCAAGGGGGTAACCATGGCTACACCTTC,CASSHQGGNHGYTF
TRBV5-5,-,TRBD1,TRBJ1-5,TGTGCCAGCAGCGGGACAGAAAATCAGCCTCAGCATTTT,CASSGTENQPQHF
TRBV4-2,-,TRBD2,TRBJ2-3,TGTACCATCAGCCAAGGGCGCGGGAGCGGGGCAGATACGCAGTATTTT,CTISQGRGSGADTQYF